This T cell receptor (beta chain) was retrieved from a study of blood T cell repertoires in COVID-19. Overall study: Sample material is recorded as cDNA or gDNA derived from T cells, B-cell-depleted T cells, or PBMCs.

As handled by the study authors: Amplification with reference gene primers provided the estimates of nucleated cell counts. The repertoire was sequenced with immunoSEQ multiplex PCR; TCRdb's copy has only in-frame clones and lacks some. The D gene and trimming were derived from the DNA, and the V and J assignments and clone size from that table. The sample records 150,000 or so clones, 80% being singletons. This clone was found a few times. Specimen: peripheral blood. The TCR sequence derives from a man aged 55 to 70 with active or convalescent COVID-19.

The CDR3 sequence is CASSHARGQGFYEQYF. The CDR3 nucleotides are TGCGCCAGCAGCCATGCAAGGGGACAGGGATTCTACGAGCAGTACTTC. V is TRBV4-1 and J is TRBJ2-7; 9 nucleotides line up with TRBD1. CDR1 and CDR2 (germline): MGHRA, YSYEKL. Losses at the gene ends were 3 bases for V and 3 bases for J; bases not matched to a gene: 9. This CDR3 is built from 16 residues.